These 11 T cell receptor beta chains came from one sample sequenced in a study of blood T cell repertoires in COVID-19. Libraries were prepared by immunoSEQ multiplex PCR; TCRdb keeps only in-frame clonotypes and omits some of them. The sample contains approximately 170,000 clones, approximately 80% of which appear only once. The sample consisted of peripheral blood. Source of these receptors: a man between 70 and 80 years old who had recovered from COVID-19.

J is TRBJ2-1 and V is TRBV3-1 (or the pseudogene TRBV3-2); 10 bases map to TRBD1. V lost 4 bases, J lost 4 bases, and 10 bases stayed unmatched. Germline CDR1 reads LGHDT; CDR2 reads YNNKEL (reference sequence). There are 17 residues in the CDR3. CDR3 DNA: TGTGCCAGCAGCCCGGGACAGGGGAGAGGGCTATACAATGAGCAGTTCTTC. It yields the protein CASSPGQGRGLYNEQFF.

This clone has only a few counts. The chain uses TRBV2 and TRBJ1-6; D perhaps matches TRBD1 (5 bases). This CDR3 comprises 15 residues. The germline V gene has CDR1 SNHLY and CDR2 FYNNEI. With 8 bases removed from V and 9 bases from J, the gap between germline ends came to 20 bases. The CDR3 DNA reads as TGTGCCAGCGGGCGGGGGGAAAGTAATGTTTCACCCCTCCACTTT. This gives the protein CASGRGESNVSPLHF.

The count of this clone is one. V and J are TRBV7-9 and TRBJ2-4; 9 bases are a match to TRBD1. Germline values: CDR1 SEHNR, CDR2 FQNEAQ (reference sequence). The CDR3 is made up of 14 amino acids. With V trimmed by 7 bases and J by 7 bases, 8 bases remained unmatched. CDR3 DNA: TGTGCCAGCATCCCGGTGGACAGGGGCAACATTCAGTACTTC. It is translated as CASIPVDRGNIQYF.

CDR3 in amino acids: CASSRAGTSGSAGEQYF. CDR3 nucleotide sequence: TGTGCCAGTAGTAGGGCCGGGACTAGCGGGTCGGCTGGGGAGCAGTACTTC. This chain joins TRBV19 and TRBJ2-7; 12 positions match TRBD2. J was trimmed by 7 bases and V by 4 bases; bases with no gene match: 14. Germline-derived CDR1 and CDR2 are LNHDA and SQIVND (reference sequence). This CDR3 region has 17 residues.

The chain links TRBV2 to TRBJ2-1, with no clear D. Germline lookup yields CDR1 SNHLY and CDR2 FYNNEI. Trimming removed 4 bases at V and 10 bases at J, with 11 bases between. The CDR3 has 12 amino acids. Here the CDR3 reads CASSADLTEQFF. The DNA for the CDR3 is TGTGCCAGCAGTGCCGACTTGACCGAGCAGTTCTTC.

The V and J genes are TRBV15 and TRBJ2-5; D gene unclear. The CDR3 spans 15 residues. Germline lookup yields CDR1 LNHNV and CDR2 YYDKDF (reference sequence). V shed 1 base and J shed 0 bases, with 9 bases lying between them. The CDR3 nucleotides read TGTGCCACCAGCAGAGGGCACCCGTACCAAGAGACCCAGTACTTC. Translation: CATSRGHPYQETQYF. The full variable domain, completed using reference TRBV15 and TRBJ2-5, is DAMVIQNPRYQVTQFGKPVTLSCSQTLNHNVMYWYQQKSSQAPKLLFHYYDKDFNNEADTPDNFQSRRPNTSFCFLDIRSPGLGDTAMYLCATSRGHPYQETQYFGPGTRLLVL.

V gene TRBV5-1 combines with J gene TRBJ2-7; 7 nucleotides agree with TRBD1. The CDR3 covers 15 residues. Germline loops: CDR1 SGHRS, CDR2 YFSETQ. After removal of 0 bases from V and 0 bases from J, the junction contained 3 bases not matched to a gene. This chain's CDR3 is CASSLGQGSSYEQYF. Written as DNA, the CDR3 is TGCGCCAGCAGCTTGGGACAGGGCAGCTCCTACGAGCAGTACTTC.

The chain recombines TRBV7-8 with TRBJ2-3; a possible D gene is TRBD2 (6 bases). The CDR3 is 15 amino acids. V was cut by 5 bases and J by 0 bases, with 12 bases left in between. Germline V CDR1 and CDR2: SGHVS, FQNEAQ. CDR3 sequence reads: CASSPRRGSTDTQYF. The CDR3 DNA is TGTGCCAGCAGCCCAAGGAGGGGTAGCACAGATACGCAGTATTTT.

This chain uses TRBV9 with TRBJ1-6; 7 positions agree with TRBD1. This CDR3 has 16 amino acids. V trimming: 0 bases; J trimming: 4 bases; junction bases outside the gene matches: 4. Germline V gene lookup returns CDR1 SGDLS and CDR2 YYNGEE. The CDR3 bases are TGTGCCAGCAGCGTAGGACAGGGCGCTTATAATTCACCCCTCCACTTT. Amino acid sequence: CASSVGQGAYNSPLHF.

The chain links TRBV13 to TRBJ2-5, with 13 bases identical to TRBD2. After removal of 2 bases from V and 6 bases from J, the junction contained 6 bases not matched to a gene. Germline V gene data show CDR1 as PRHDT and CDR2 as FYEKMQ (reference sequence). There are 16 residues in the CDR3. The CDR3 here is CASSLRTSGSSQTQYF. The CDR3 DNA reads TGTGCCAGCAGCTTAAGGACTAGCGGGAGTTCCCAGACCCAGTACTTC.

The gene calls are TRBV6-1 and TRBJ1-2, with D unresolved. The CDR3 has 15 amino acids. CDR1 is MNHNS, CDR2 SASEGT, per germline. V dropped 1 base and J dropped 0 bases, with 9 bases sitting between them. The CDR3 reads CASSEGAATNYGYTF. The CDR3 bases are TGTGCCAGCAGTGAAGGGGCAGCTACTAACTATGGCTACACCTTC.